The clone carrying this T cell receptor beta chain has a handful of counts. Its specificity is unknown. This sample was taken from a study of post-analysis software for immune sequencing data. For the study at large: Included courses were relapsing-remitting and secondary progressive multiple sclerosis; progressive-relapsing multiple sclerosis was also included. Findings and limits, study-wide: Higher frequency in patients than in controls was seen for about five TRBV segments, with TRBV5-6, TRBV5-1 and TRBV20-1 among them. By F measure, samples from a shared preparation batch strongly co-clustered. The normalized Chao1 diversity of multiple sclerosis patients was significantly lower than that of controls.

Trimming at V came to 8 bases and at J to 3 bases, leaving 4 bases not matched to a gene. Germline CDR1 and CDR2: SEHNR and FQNEAQ (reference sequence). The CDR3 loop spans 14 amino acids. cDNA libraries for TCR beta contained unique molecular identifiers. Researchers reported 400,000 to 600,000 cDNA molecules coming from approximately 1 to 10 million T cells. TCRdb reprocessed the PCR reads via MiXCR and lists one record per CDR3 protein. The sample lists fewer than 850,000 distinct CDR3 sequences, roughly 29% seen once, with 0.5% to 0.6% in the top ten. This chain links TRBV7-9 with TRBJ2-1; TRBD2 matches at 10 bases. The receptor was derived from a girl under 18 with multiple sclerosis. Sequenced input: blood. The CDR3 region has the DNA TGTGCCAGCGCCCTAGCGGGAGACTACAATGAGCAGTTCTTC. This translates into CASALAGDYNEQFF.